This TCR beta chain was found in a study of immune reconstitution after stem cell transplant in scleroderma (dated by TCRdb to 2017 to 2019). This clonotype is medium-sized (0.01 to 0.1%) in its sample. The antigen it recognizes is unknown. Qualities for individual bases were not recorded, and no much larger clone is one base off. The method was RT-PCR. Sequencing relied on an Illumina MiSeq. Clones were called with MiXCR by TCRdb after fastp trimmed the public reads at Q25, and only in-frame beta chains were retained. Rows with a matching CDR3 protein are joined into one entry that keeps the most common DNA and genes. The table for this sample lists 1,500 to 2,000 distinct CDR3 sequences; approximately 3.7% of them were counted only once. Of the sample, 15% falls within the top ten clones. There are 11 amino acids in the CDR3, from cysteine to phenylalanine inclusive. Left in the record is the CDR3 DNA by itself, 33 bases read in frame from the first base. The germline ends are 6 bases apart after V is trimmed by 7 bases and J by 2 bases. From the germline V gene (reference sequence), CDR1 is DFQATT and CDR2 is SNEGSKA.

The sequence is built from TRBV20-1 and TRBJ2-1; TRBD2 is perhaps the D gene, given 5 matching bases. This sample was taken before or after autologous hematopoietic stem cell transplantation (not recorded which). The receptor was derived from a male donor with systemic sclerosis. The DNA sequence follows: TGCAGTGGCGGGCCCTACAATGAGCAGTTCTTC. The encoded protein is CSGGPYNEQFF.